The 21 T cell receptor beta chains in this list originate from one sample, sequenced in a study of CD8 T cells in ankylosing spondylitis. TCRdb passed the 5' RACE reads through MiXCR, listing each CDR3 protein once. The table shows approximately 180,000 distinct CDR3 sequences, with 15% to 20% occurring only once. Specimen: blood, either unsorted or a sorted T cell fraction (not recorded which). Source of these receptors: a male donor between 5 and 29 years old with ankylosing spondylitis or in good health (not recorded which).

There are many counts of this clonotype. The chain couples TRBV6-6 to TRBJ1-3; D is ambiguous. V was shortened by 9 bases and J by 0 bases, with 3 bases between the two germline ends. Germline V gene data show CDR1 as MNHNY and CDR2 as SVGAGI (reference sequence). This CDR3 has 11 residues. The DNA of the CDR3 is TGTGCCAGTGGCTCTGGAAACACCATATATTTT. As protein: CASGSGNTIYF.

This clonotype occurred many times. The chain joins TRBV19 to TRBJ2-2, with D possibly matching TRBD2 (5 bases). With 7 bases removed from V and 9 bases from J, the gap between germline ends came to 9 bases. In germline, CDR1 is LNHDA, CDR2 SQIVND (reference sequence). There are 11 residues in the CDR3. The CDR3, as DNA: TGTGCCAGTATCGGGGTCCGGGAGCTGTTTTTT. Protein: CASIGVRELFF. Full variable domain (missing parts from reference TRBV19 and TRBJ2-2): DGGITQSPKYLFRKEGQNVTLSCEQNLNHDAMYWYRQDPGQGLRLIYYSQIVNDFQKGDIAEGYSVSREKKESFPLTVTSAQKNPTAFYLCASIGVRELFFGEGSRLTVL.

This clonotype has a count of ten or more. This rearrangement joins TRBV12-3 or TRBV12-4 to TRBJ2-1; 9 bases align to TRBD2. With 2 bases clipped from V and 4 bases from J, the junction kept 12 bases outside the gene matches. This CDR3 region has 18 residues. CDR3 amino acids: CASSLYVLGREGYNEQFF. CDR3 nucleotide sequence: TGTGCCAGCAGTTTATATGTGTTGGGGCGGGAGGGGTACAATGAGCAGTTCTTC.

The table lists this clonotype with many counts. V gene TRBV5-1 combines with J gene TRBJ1-5; 9 bases are shared with TRBD1. The V gene's germline CDR1 is SGHRS and CDR2 YFSETQ. CDR3 size: 15 residues. V trimming: 1 base; J trimming: 1 base; junction bases outside the gene matches: 0. The CDR3 protein is CASSLTGGSNQPQHF. The CDR3 DNA follows: TGCGCCAGCAGCTTGACAGGGGGCAGCAATCAGCCCCAGCATTTT.

This clonotype was observed at least ten times. The V and J genes are TRBV5-5 and TRBJ2-7; 8 bases map to TRBD1. V shed 3 bases, J shed 3 bases, and the junction held 5 bases outside the gene matches. The CDR3 is made up of 14 amino acids. From germline, CDR1 is SGHKS and CDR2 YYEKEE (reference sequence). CDR3 in amino acids: CASSSSGQGYEQYV. The CDR3 bases are TGTGCCAGCAGCTCTTCCGGACAGGGCTACGAGCAGTACGTC.

This clonotype appeared many times. The junction differs from germline at one of its ends, possibly a read error. This chain links TRBV3-1 with TRBJ2-5; 12 bases are a match to TRBD2. Germline lookup yields CDR1 LGHDT and CDR2 YNNKEL (reference sequence). The CDR3 covers 15 residues. The CDR3 sequence is CASSQLAGGGETQYF. The CDR3 nucleotides are TGTGCCAGCAGCCAACTAGCGGGGGGGGGAGAGACCCAGTATTTC.

The chain joins TRBV5-5 to TRBJ2-7, with 11 bases fitting TRBD2. V gave up 0 bases and J gave up 2 bases; unmatched junction bases: 1. Germline V lookup: CDR1 SGHKS, CDR2 YYEKEE (reference sequence). This CDR3 has 15 residues. CDR3 nucleotides: TGTGCCAGCAGCTTGGCTAGCGGGAGGACCTACGAGCAGTACGTC. It yields the protein CASSLASGRTYEQYV.

This clonotype was detected many times. The V gene is TRBV6-6, the J gene TRBJ2-7; possibly TRBD2 for D (5 bases). V lost 6 bases to trimming and J lost 4 bases, with 16 bases between them. CDR1 is MNHNY, CDR2 SVGAGI, per germline (reference sequence). The CDR3 contains 14 residues. The CDR3 loop reads CASRPLGVRYEQYF. The CDR3, as DNA: TGTGCCAGCAGGCCACTAGGAGTCAGATACGAGCAGTACTTC.

In its sample, this clonotype was seen many times. V usage is TRBV11-3 and J usage is TRBJ2-3, with D possibly matching TRBD2 (5 bases). CDR3 length: 14 amino acids. Germline lookup yields CDR1 SGHNT and CDR2 YENEEA. V lost 1 base and J 4 bases, leaving 9 bases between the germline ends. The CDR3 loop reads CASSLGSSSDTQYF. The CDR3 region has the DNA TGTGCCAGCAGCTTAGGATCTAGCTCAGATACGCAGTATTTT.

The sample holds many counts of this clonotype. The chain combines TRBV12-3 or TRBV12-4 with TRBJ2-2, with D tentatively TRBD1 (5 bases). This CDR3 is 12 amino acids long. V shed 5 bases and J shed 4 bases, with 5 bases lying between them. The CDR3 DNA reads TGTGCCAGCAGTAGGGGCACCGGGGAGCTGTTTTTT. Translated: CASSRGTGELFF.

This clonotype was observed at least ten times. This chain connects TRBV11-2 to TRBJ2-1; the match to TRBD2 covers 13 bases. After removal of 4 bases from V and 0 bases from J, the junction contained 9 bases not matched to a gene. The germline gives CDR1 SGHAT, CDR2 FQNNGV. CDR3 length: 19 amino acids. CDR3 DNA: TGTGCCAGCAGCTATGGGACTAGCGGGGCCAATTTCTCCTACAATGAGCAGTTCTTC. Translated: CASSYGTSGANFSYNEQFF.

This clonotype has a handful of counts. The rearrangement links TRBV2 to TRBJ2-7; 8 bases are shared with TRBD2. This CDR3 has 15 residues. Germline V gene lookup returns CDR1 SNHLY and CDR2 FYNNEI. J was trimmed by 3 bases and V by 4 bases; bases with no gene match: 8. Here the CDR3 reads CASSGSSSGHYEQYV. As DNA, the CDR3 is TGTGCCAGCAGTGGTTCGTCTAGCGGGCACTACGAGCAGTACGTC.

This clonotype was counted a few times. The gene calls are TRBV23-1 and TRBJ2-3; D is possibly TRBD2 (6 bases). TRBV23-1 qualifies as an ORF whose function is uncertain. The CDR3 extends over 15 amino acids. V was pared by 7 bases and J by 2 bases, with 16 bases between. The CDR3 spells CASIDSGEYTDTQYF. The CDR3 nucleotides are TGCGCCAGCATTGATAGCGGAGAGTACACAGATACGCAGTATTTT.

V is TRBV7-6 and J is TRBJ2-1, with 14 bases fitting TRBD2. V shed 4 bases and J 7 bases; nucleotides not matched to a gene: 6. Germline lookup yields CDR1 SGHVS and CDR2 FNYEAQ. CDR3 length: 16 amino acids. The CDR3 sequence is CASSSRLAGGGNEQFF. DNA for the CDR3: TGTGCCAGCAGCTCGAGACTAGCGGGAGGGGGGAATGAGCAGTTCTTC.

This clonotype was seen many times. This chain joins TRBV11-3 and TRBJ2-3; 9 positions match TRBD2. This CDR3 is built from 17 residues. CDR1 SGHNT and CDR2 YENEEA come from the germline V gene. V gave up 5 bases and J gave up 3 bases; unmatched junction bases: 12. The chain's CDR3 is CASSHPEREAGTDTQYF. The CDR3 DNA reads as TGTGCCAGCAGCCACCCCGAGCGGGAGGCTGGGACAGATACGCAGTATTTT.

The chain combines TRBV29-1 with TRBJ2-2; no firm D call. The germline V gene encodes CDR1 SQVTM and CDR2 ANQGSEA. V was shortened by 6 bases and J by 6 bases, with 11 bases between the two germline ends. This CDR3 region has 12 residues. The CDR3 sequence is CSVPLLSGELFF. The CDR3 bases are TGCAGCGTGCCCCTGCTTTCCGGGGAGCTGTTTTTT.

This clonotype was seen repeatedly, ten times or more. The CDR3 loop is CASSYAGGAFQTEAFF. DNA of the CDR3: TGTGCCAGCAGTTACGCGGGGGGCGCATTCCAAACTGAAGCTTTCTTT. The V gene is TRBV6-5, the J gene TRBJ1-1, with D possibly being TRBD1 (6 bases). V was clipped by 2 bases and J by 5 bases, with 18 bases between them. The CDR3 consists of 16 residues. Germline V gene sequence: CDR1 MNHEY, CDR2 SVGAGI.

At least ten counts were recorded for this clonotype. V gene TRBV27 combines with J gene TRBJ2-5, with 11 bases matching TRBD2. The CDR3 has 17 residues. Losses at the gene ends were 3 bases for V and 5 bases for J; bases not matched to a gene: 11. Germline CDR1 reads MNHEY; CDR2 reads SMNVEV (reference sequence). DNA of the CDR3: TGTGCCAGCAGTTTGGCGACTAGCGGGATGGTGGAGGAGACCCAGTACTTC. Its translation is CASSLATSGMVEETQYF.

This clonotype was seen many times. This sequence joins TRBV7-9 and TRBJ2-5, with D possibly being TRBD1 (6 bases). The V end lost 5 bases, the J end lost 7 bases, and 17 bases lay between the germline ends. In germline, CDR1 is SEHNR, CDR2 FQNEAQ (reference sequence). This CDR3 contains 14 residues. The chain's CDR3 is CASSQGTGLGTQYF. In DNA, the CDR3 is TGTGCCAGCAGCCAGGGTACAGGGCTGGGGACCCAGTACTTC.

In this sample, this clonotype turned up many times. This chain links TRBV5-1 with TRBJ2-3, with D possibly TRBD2 on 6 matching bases. The V and J ends lost 0 bases and 5 bases respectively, with 13 bases between them. The length of the CDR3 is 15 residues. CDR1 is SGHRS, CDR2 YFSETQ, per germline. CDR3 DNA: TGCGCCAGCAGCTTGGCAGTCTCGGGGGAAGATACGCAGTATTTT. Amino acid sequence: CASSLAVSGEDTQYF.

This chain's CDR3 is CASSLGRGASGDTGELFF. The CDR3, as DNA: TGTGCCAGCAGTCTGGGCAGGGGCGCCAGCGGGGACACCGGGGAGCTGTTTTTT. The chain joins TRBV27 to TRBJ2-2, with a weak D call TRBD2 (7 bases). V lost 5 bases and J lost 3, with 22 bases in between. This CDR3 has 18 amino acids. Germline V gene data show CDR1 as MNHEY and CDR2 as SMNVEV (reference sequence).